The T cell receptor (beta chain) described here comes from a study of T cells in Graves' hyperthyroidism and ophthalmopathy. The CDR3 covers 16 residues. Germline V gene data show CDR1 as KGHDR and CDR2 as SFDVKD. V was pared by 1 base and J by 6 bases, with 14 bases between. Broader study findings: In the analysis, a 13 V-J model separated ophthalmopathy from stable hyperthyroidism. Ophthalmopathy was identified by the model a median about six months ahead of onset.

Concerning this clonotype itself: Its specificity is unknown.

RNA transcripts provided the source from which TCR beta CDR3 regions were amplified. TCR CDR3 regions were first amplified by RT-PCR with HTBI primers. TCRdb redid the calling of the multiplex PCR reads with MiXCR, one entry per CDR3 protein. This sample carries approximately 380,000 distinct CDR3 sequences, about 18% of them seen once, and the ten largest clones take 35% to 50%. The V gene is TRBV24-1, the J gene TRBJ2-2, with D tentatively TRBD1 (6 bases). Sequences were obtained from blood. The origin of this receptor is a man between 18 and 29 years old with Graves' ophthalmopathy. In DNA form, the CDR3 reads TGTGCCACCAGTGATTTAGGGGGACAAGGGGCCGGGGAGCTGTTTTTT. The encoded protein is CATSDLGGQGAGELFF.